This passage covers 26 T cell receptor beta chains from one sample sequenced in a study of T cells in narcolepsy. Sequenced by immunoSEQ multiplex PCR; TCRdb stores in-frame clones only, minus some. The sample contains 37,000 or so clones, about 85% of which appear only once. The sample taken for sequencing was CD45RA- memory CD4+ T cells from PBMCs. These receptors came from a human donor with narcolepsy.

CDR3 region: CASSYGPKGGANVLTF. The CDR3 region has the DNA TGTGCCAGCAGTTACGGGCCTAAGGGGGGGGCCAACGTCCTGACTTTC. The V call is TRBV6-5, the J call TRBJ2-6; a possible D gene is TRBD1 (5 bases). V dropped 2 bases and J dropped 4 bases, with 12 bases sitting between them. Germline lookup yields CDR1 MNHEY and CDR2 SVGAGI. The length of the CDR3 is 16 residues.

This chain joins TRBV9 and TRBJ1-2; D unresolved. The CDR3 loop spans 14 amino acids. The ends were cut back, 0 bases at V and 8 bases at J, with 14 bases in the middle. Germline CDR1 is SGDLS and CDR2 is YYNGEE. The CDR3 coding sequence is TGTGCCAGCAGCGTAGCTGGGTCGGATCACGGCTACACCTTC. It is translated as CASSVAGSDHGYTF.

This clone occurred a few times. The CDR3 reads CASSQATNQPQHF. The CDR3 nucleotides are TGCGCCAGCAGCCAGGCTACCAATCAGCCCCAGCATTTT. V and J are TRBV4-3 and TRBJ1-5; D gene uncertain. Per germline, CDR1 LGHNA and CDR2 YSLEER. The CDR3 runs 13 residues. V was pared by 3 bases and J by 3 bases, with 6 bases between.

V and J are TRBV28 and TRBJ2-2, with unresolved D. Germline V gene lookup returns CDR1 MDHEN and CDR2 SYDVKM. V was shortened by 7 bases and J by 6 bases, with 18 bases between the two germline ends. The CDR3 has 15 amino acids. CDR3 coding DNA: TGTGCCAGCACCCCCTTCGGGCTAGACCCCGGGGAGCTGTTTTTT. This sequence encodes CASTPFGLDPGELFF.

The chain joins TRBV30 to TRBJ1-1; no clear D. Germline CDR1 is GTSNPN and CDR2 is SVGIG (reference sequence). The CDR3 is 12 residues long. V was shortened by 1 base and J by 13 bases, with 16 bases between the two germline ends. The CDR3 reads CAWSGRRGSDFF. The CDR3 DNA sequence: TGTGCCTGGAGTGGCAGGCGCGGGAGTGATTTCTTT.

This chain joins TRBV2 and TRBJ1-2; 8 positions agree with TRBD1. CDR3 size: 14 residues. Germline loops: CDR1 SNHLY, CDR2 FYNNEI. With 2 bases clipped from V and 8 bases from J, the junction kept 7 bases outside the gene matches. The CDR3, as DNA: TGTGCCAGCAGTGAAAACCAGGGGGCGCAGGGCTACACCTTC. It yields the protein CASSENQGAQGYTF.

The J gene is TRBJ2-3, the V gene TRBV9, with 7 bases lining up with TRBD1. Germline assignment: CDR1 SGDLS and CDR2 YYNGEE. V lost 3 bases and J lost 0; bases outside the gene matches: 19. The CDR3 has 20 residues. The DNA for the CDR3 is TGTGCCAGCAGCGCACGAGGGGGCCCGGGGCAGTCGACTAGCACAGATACGCAGTATTTT. Its translation: CASSARGGPGQSTSTDTQYF. The full variable domain, rest sourced from reference TRBV9 and TRBJ2-3, is DSGVTQTPKHLITATGQRVTLRCSPRSGDLSVYWYQQSLDQGLQFLIQYYNGEERAKGNILERFSAQQFPDLHSELNLSSLELGDSALYFCASSARGGPGQSTSTDTQYFGPGTRLTVL.

V usage is TRBV14 and J usage is TRBJ2-1; D is perhaps TRBD1 or TRBD2 (5 bases each). The germline V gene has CDR1 SGHDN and CDR2 FVKESK. V shed 4 bases and J shed 4 bases, with 17 bases lying between them. This CDR3 has 16 amino acids. CDR3 loop: CASSPDRGALYNEQFF. CDR3 DNA sequence: TGTGCCAGCAGCCCAGATCGAGGGGCCCTATACAATGAGCAGTTCTTC.

V usage is TRBV9 and J usage is TRBJ2-2; tentatively, D is TRBD1 (5 bases). Germline V gene sequence: CDR1 SGDLS, CDR2 YYNGEE. The CDR3 has 16 residues. V lost 2 bases to trimming and J lost 4 bases, with 15 bases between them. CDR3 residues: CASSVASTVLTGELFF. The CDR3 region has the DNA TGTGCCAGCAGCGTTGCCTCGACAGTCCTCACCGGGGAGCTGTTTTTT. Using reference TRBV9 and TRBJ2-2 for the parts outside the CDR3, the full variable domain is DSGVTQTPKHLITATGQRVTLRCSPRSGDLSVYWYQQSLDQGLQFLIQYYNGEERAKGNILERFSAQQFPDLHSELNLSSLELGDSALYFCASSVASTVLTGELFFGEGSRLTVL.

This rearrangement joins TRBV5-6 to TRBJ1-6; 8 bases line up with TRBD1. The CDR3 spans 14 residues. V shed 5 bases and J 9 bases; nucleotides not matched to a gene: 7. CDR1 is SGHDT and CDR2 is YYEEEE in the germline V gene. The CDR3 is CASSKTGDRSPLHF. The CDR3 DNA is TGTGCCAGCAGTAAGACAGGGGACCGTTCACCCCTCCACTTT.

The genes are TRBV5-4 and TRBJ2-5; TRBD1 aligns across 9 bases. TRBJ2-7 explains the end of the DNA better; the J call may be wrong. The CDR3 contains 14 residues. The V gene's germline CDR1 is SGHNT and CDR2 YYREEE (reference sequence). This chain's CDR3 is CASSGDRGSYEQYF. The CDR3 DNA sequence: TGTGCCAGCAGCGGAGACAGGGGGTCCTACGAGCAGTACTTC.

V usage is TRBV4-3 and J usage is TRBJ1-2, with D uncertain. The CDR3 has 16 amino acids. Germline CDR1 and CDR2: LGHNA and YSLEER. Trimming pared 0 bases from V and 1 base from J, leaving 12 bases between. CDR3: CASSQDLLSGNYGYTF. The DNA for the CDR3 is TGCGCCAGCAGCCAAGATCTTTTATCGGGTAACTATGGCTACACCTTC.

This sequence joins TRBV5-6 and TRBJ2-5; 8 bases are a match to TRBD2. The CDR3 loop spans 16 amino acids. Germline trimming cut 6 bases from V and 0 bases from J; bases unmatched to any gene: 10. Germline CDR1 is SGHDT and CDR2 is YYEEEE. Here the CDR3 reads CASTREAGDDQETQYF. The CDR3 region has the DNA TGTGCCAGCACCCGTGAAGCGGGGGACGACCAAGAGACCCAGTACTTC. Together with reference TRBV5-6 and TRBJ2-5, the CDR3 gives the full variable domain: DAGVTQSPTHLIKTRGQQVTLRCSPKSGHDTVSWYQQALGQGPQFIFQYYEEEERQRGNFPDRFSGHQFPNYSSELNVNALLLGDSALYLCASTREAGDDQETQYFGPGTRLLVL.

The chain carries TRBV2 and TRBJ2-5; tentatively, D is TRBD1 (6 bases). This CDR3 has 14 residues. Trimming pared 3 bases from V and 2 bases from J, leaving 10 bases between. Germline CDR1 is SNHLY and CDR2 is FYNNEI. For the CDR3, the DNA is TGTGCCAGCAGTGAGAGTAGGGGGCAAGAGACCCAGTACTTC. Its translation: CASSESRGQETQYF.

This sequence joins TRBV28 and TRBJ1-2, with TRBD1 matching over 10 bases. The CDR3 has 12 amino acids. Germline trimming cut 7 bases from V and 9 bases from J; bases unmatched to any gene: 5. Germline assignment: CDR1 MDHEN and CDR2 SYDVKM. The CDR3 region is CASTTGGHSYTF. Here the CDR3 DNA reads TGTGCCAGCACGACAGGGGGCCACAGCTACACCTTC.

J is TRBJ2-2 and V is TRBV2; perhaps D is TRBD1 or TRBD2 (5 bases each). The CDR3 covers 15 residues. Germline V lookup: CDR1 SNHLY, CDR2 FYNNEI. Trimming left V 6 bases short and J 2 bases short, with 13 bases between. The CDR3 coding sequence is TGTGCCAGCAGCCTGGGGACCACAAACACCGGGGAGCTGTTTTTT. Encoded protein: CASSLGTTNTGELFF.

The rearrangement uses TRBV9 and TRBJ1-3, with 7 bases matching TRBD1. V shed 4 bases, J shed 2 bases, and the junction held 12 bases outside the gene matches. The V gene's germline CDR1 is SGDLS and CDR2 YYNGEE. This CDR3 is built from 17 residues. The CDR3 spells CASSPSDRPRAGNTIYF. The DNA of the CDR3 is TGTGCCAGCAGCCCCTCGGACAGGCCGCGGGCTGGAAACACCATATATTTT.

As concerns this clone: The same CDR3 can be traced to other DNA sequences in this sample. The chain carries TRBV4-3 and TRBJ2-2; 7 bases align to TRBD2. Germline trimming cut 3 bases from V and 7 bases from J; bases unmatched to any gene: 5. The CDR3 is 14 residues long. Germline assignment: CDR1 LGHNA and CDR2 YSLEER. The CDR3 DNA reads TGCGCCAGCAGCCAGCTGGGGGGGGGCGGGGAGCTGTTTTTT. This codes for CASSQLGGGGELFF.

The chain joins TRBV9 to TRBJ2-1; 13 positions agree with TRBD2. Germline V lookup: CDR1 SGDLS, CDR2 YYNGEE. The CDR3 has 15 residues. The ends lost 4 bases at V and 9 bases at J; junction bases unmatched: 7. DNA of the CDR3: TGTGCCAGCAGCAACGGACTAGCGGGGGTTCGTGAGCAGTTCTTC. Its translation: CASSNGLAGVREQFF.

In its sample, this clone was seen once. The chain uses TRBV6-5 and TRBJ1-5; the D gene is possibly TRBD1 (5 bases). Germline CDR1 is MNHEY and CDR2 is SVGAGI. CDR3 length equals 15 residues. Between the trimmed V and J ends, which lost 10 bases and 0 bases, there was a span of 16 bases. The chain's CDR3 is CATKSGPYSNQPQHF. As DNA, the CDR3 is TGTGCCACCAAATCGGGACCCTATAGCAATCAGCCCCAGCATTTT.

V usage is TRBV4-1 and J usage is TRBJ1-4; D call uncertain. V lost 1 base, J lost 9 bases, and 6 bases lay in between. CDR1 is MGHRA and CDR2 is YSYEKL in the germline V gene. This CDR3 is built from 12 residues. Here the CDR3 DNA reads TGCGCCAGCAGCCAAGGCCCACAAAAACTGTTTTTT. This sequence encodes CASSQGPQKLFF.

V and J are TRBV2 and TRBJ1-5; 7 bases are shared with TRBD1. The CDR3 runs to 14 residues. The germline V gene encodes CDR1 SNHLY and CDR2 FYNNEI. The V and J ends lost 10 bases and 2 bases, in that order; junction bases with no gene match: 8. CDR3 amino acids: CATQQGRGNQPQHF. The CDR3 DNA follows: TGTGCCACCCAACAGGGGCGGGGCAATCAGCCCCAGCATTTT. The full variable domain, its missing parts supplied by reference TRBV2 and TRBJ1-5, is EPEVTQTPSHQVTQMGQEVILRCVPISNHLYFYWYRQILGQKVEFLVSFYNNEISEKSEIFDDQFSVERPDGSNFTLKIRSTKLEDSAMYFCATQQGRGNQPQHFGDGTRLSIL.

The chain joins TRBV28 to TRBJ1-1, with no clear D. The CDR3 is 11 amino acids. Germline V gene lookup returns CDR1 MDHEN and CDR2 SYDVKM. V dropped 5 bases and J dropped 8 bases, with 9 bases sitting between them. The CDR3 DNA follows: TGTGCCAGCAGTCCTCGTGAAGAAGCTTTCTTT. Its translation is CASSPREEAFF.

The genes are TRBV5-1 and TRBJ2-3; 11 bases match TRBD1. Losses at the gene ends were 4 bases for V and 2 bases for J; bases not matched to a gene: 3. CDR3 length equals 15 residues. Germline CDR1 is SGHRS and CDR2 is YFSETQ. The CDR3, as DNA: TGCGCCAGCAGCAGGACAGGGGGCTCCACAGATACGCAGTATTTT. Translating gives CASSRTGGSTDTQYF.

This chain links TRBV9 with TRBJ2-3; D is ambiguous. The CDR3 covers 14 residues. Germline V gene lookup returns CDR1 SGDLS and CDR2 YYNGEE. The V and J ends lost 5 bases and 0 bases respectively, with 10 bases between them. The CDR3 is CASSVVTSTDTQYF. In DNA, the CDR3 is TGTGCCAGCAGTGTGGTAACTAGCACAGATACGCAGTATTTT.

The chain uses TRBV7-2 and TRBJ2-7, with D perhaps matching TRBD1 or TRBD2 (5 bases each). V was clipped by 4 bases and J by 3 bases, with 16 bases between them. The CDR3 covers 15 residues. In germline, CDR1 is SGHTA, CDR2 FQGNSA. CDR3: CASSSVPGSNYEQYF. The CDR3 DNA reads TGTGCCAGCAGCTCCGTCCCAGGGAGTAACTACGAGCAGTACTTC.